This T cell receptor beta chain was captured by sequencing in a study of T cell repertoires in cytomegalovirus infection. This clonotype was picked up many times. Its target is not known. Each CDR3 protein is one row after TCRdb ran MiXCR on the reads. This table holds approximately 190,000 distinct CDR3 sequences, 28% found once. The study's findings and limits: The response measured ex vivo was dominated by TCR beta clonotypes (HLA-C-restricted and CMV-specific).

This CDR3 has 15 residues. From germline, CDR1 is SGHTA and CDR2 FQGNSA. Trimming removed 2 bases at V and 3 bases at J, with 11 bases between. The J gene is TRBJ1-5, the V gene TRBV7-2; D not certain. Specimen: PBMCs. The sequence was obtained from a human donor in good health (CMV status not recorded). Some clones in this sample may be carry-over from other donors' samples. Here the CDR3 DNA reads TGTGCCAGCAGCTTAATGGAGGGTACCAATCAGCCCCAGCATTTT. This sequence encodes CASSLMEGTNQPQHF. The full variable domain, with the rest looked up from reference TRBV7-2 and TRBJ1-5, is GAGVSQSPSNKVTEKGKDVELRCDPISGHTALYWYRQSLGQGLEFLIYFQGNSAPDKSGLPSDRFSAERTGGSVSTLTIQRTQQEDSAVYLCASSLMEGTNQPQHFGDGTRLSIL.